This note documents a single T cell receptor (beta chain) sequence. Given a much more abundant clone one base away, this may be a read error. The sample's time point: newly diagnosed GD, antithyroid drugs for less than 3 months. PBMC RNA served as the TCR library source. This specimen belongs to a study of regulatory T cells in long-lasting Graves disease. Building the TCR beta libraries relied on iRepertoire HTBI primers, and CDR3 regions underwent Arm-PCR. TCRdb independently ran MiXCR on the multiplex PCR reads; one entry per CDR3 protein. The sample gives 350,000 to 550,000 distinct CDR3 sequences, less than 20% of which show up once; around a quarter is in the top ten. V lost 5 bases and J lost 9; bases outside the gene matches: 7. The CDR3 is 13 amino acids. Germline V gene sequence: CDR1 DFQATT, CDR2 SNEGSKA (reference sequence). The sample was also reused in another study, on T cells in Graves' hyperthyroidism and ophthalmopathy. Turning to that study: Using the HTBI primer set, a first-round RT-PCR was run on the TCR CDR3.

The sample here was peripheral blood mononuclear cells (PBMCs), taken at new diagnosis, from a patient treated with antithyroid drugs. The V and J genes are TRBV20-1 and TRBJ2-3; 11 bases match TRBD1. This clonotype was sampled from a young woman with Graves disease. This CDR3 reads CSAPGTGGLTQYF. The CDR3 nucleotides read TGCAGTGCTCCCGGGACAGGGGGTTTGACGCAGTATTTT.